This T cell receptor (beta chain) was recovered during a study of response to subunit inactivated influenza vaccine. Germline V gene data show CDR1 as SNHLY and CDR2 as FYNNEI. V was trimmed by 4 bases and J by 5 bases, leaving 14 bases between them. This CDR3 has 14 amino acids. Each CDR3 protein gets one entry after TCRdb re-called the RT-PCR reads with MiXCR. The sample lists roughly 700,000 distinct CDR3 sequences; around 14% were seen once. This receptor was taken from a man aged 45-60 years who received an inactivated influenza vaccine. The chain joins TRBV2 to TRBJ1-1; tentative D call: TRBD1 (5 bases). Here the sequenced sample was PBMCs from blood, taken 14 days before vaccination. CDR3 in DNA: TGTGCCAGCAGTGCTGGAAGGGGTGAAACTGAAGCTTTCTTT. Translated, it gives CASSAGRGETEAFF. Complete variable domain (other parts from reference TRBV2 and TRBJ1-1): EPEVTQTPSHQVTQMGQEVILRCVPISNHLYFYWYRQILGQKVEFLVSFYNNEISEKSEIFDDQFSVERPDGSNFTLKIRSTKLEDSAMYFCASSAGRGETEAFFGQGTRLTVV.